This T cell receptor beta chain was captured in a study of cytotoxic CD8 clonotypes in ibrutinib-treated CLL. T cells were sequenced at a targeted depth of 1 in 200,000 to 1 in 1 million. Generated by immunoSEQ multiplex PCR, the TCRdb table keeps only in-frame clones and is missing some. Of 250,000 to 350,000 clones listed, roughly 76% are singletons. Trimming left V 2 bases short and J 0 bases short, with 9 bases between. CDR1 MNHEY and CDR2 SMNVEV come from the germline V gene (reference sequence). The CDR3 runs 15 residues. The sample was PBMCs, taken at disease progression, from a patient treated with ibrutinib. The TCR was taken from a human donor with chronic lymphocytic leukemia. This sequence joins TRBV27 and TRBJ2-3; no reliable D call. The CDR3 DNA reads TGTGCCAGCAGTTTAGGAATTGCTAGCACAGATACGCAGTATTTT. Protein sequence: CASSLGIASTDTQYF.